This T cell receptor (beta chain) was obtained from a study of blood T cell repertoires in COVID-19. Only in-frame clones appear in the TCRdb table, and some are missing; sequencing was by immunoSEQ multiplex PCR. The data show 85,000 to 130,000 clones, approximately 80% seen once. Patients at the Seattle site were enrolled during active infection and followed longitudinally. The CDR3 sequence is 18 residues long. V shed 5 bases and J 3 bases; nucleotides not matched to a gene: 11. The germline V gene encodes CDR1 SGHVS and CDR2 FNYEAQ. This chain uses TRBV7-6 with TRBJ1-3, with 12 nucleotides matching TRBD1. The source material was peripheral blood. The source is a man older than 75 with COVID-19, enrolled during active disease. CDR3 coding DNA: TGTGCCAGCAGCCTTTCTGGGACAGGGGGCCGATATGGAAACACCATATATTTT. Amino acids: CASSLSGTGGRYGNTIYF.